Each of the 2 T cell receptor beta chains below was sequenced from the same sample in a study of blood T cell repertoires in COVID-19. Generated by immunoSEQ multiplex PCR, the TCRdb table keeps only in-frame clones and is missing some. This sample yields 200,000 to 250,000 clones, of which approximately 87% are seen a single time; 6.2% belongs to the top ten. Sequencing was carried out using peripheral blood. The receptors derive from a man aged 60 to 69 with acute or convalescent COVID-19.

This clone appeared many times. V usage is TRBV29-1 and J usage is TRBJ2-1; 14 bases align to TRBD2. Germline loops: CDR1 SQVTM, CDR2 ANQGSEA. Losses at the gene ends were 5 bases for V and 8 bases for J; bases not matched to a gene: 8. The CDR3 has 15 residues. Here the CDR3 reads CSVHSGTSGRDEQFF. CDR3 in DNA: TGCAGCGTTCACTCCGGGACTAGCGGGAGAGATGAGCAGTTCTTC.

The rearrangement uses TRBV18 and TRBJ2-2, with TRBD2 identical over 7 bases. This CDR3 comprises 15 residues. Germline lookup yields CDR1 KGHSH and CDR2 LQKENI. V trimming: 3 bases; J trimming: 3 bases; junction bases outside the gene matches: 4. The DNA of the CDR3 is TGTGCCAGCTCACCCCGCAGCGGGGACACCGGGGAGCTGTTTTTT. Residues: CASSPRSGDTGELFF.